The 22 T cell receptor beta chains below all came from one sample that was sequenced in a study of blood T cell repertoires in COVID-19. The method was immunoSEQ multiplex PCR; TCRdb's version includes in-frame clones alone and lacks a portion of them. The data show 100,000 to 150,000 clones, about 88% seen once. Sequenced sample: peripheral blood. These receptors all come from an elderly woman with acute or convalescent COVID-19.

The chain recombines TRBV6-1 with TRBJ1-2; the D is unclear. CDR1 and CDR2 (germline): MNHNS, SASEGT. Trimming took 1 base from V and 8 from J, leaving 11 bases between them. This CDR3 has 13 amino acids. CDR3 loop: CASSEDGRRGYTF. Written as DNA, the CDR3 is TGTGCCAGCAGTGAAGACGGGAGACGAGGCTACACCTTC.

This chain links TRBV7-9 with TRBJ2-7; D might be TRBD1 (6 bases). The CDR3 runs to 14 residues. Germline values: CDR1 SEHNR, CDR2 FQNEAQ (reference sequence). V was shortened by 4 bases and J by 1 base, with 11 bases between the two germline ends. CDR3 residues: CASSSGQGSYEQYF. DNA of the CDR3: TGTGCCAGCAGCTCGGGACAAGGGTCCTACGAGCAGTACTTC. Based on the CDR3 plus reference TRBV7-9 and TRBJ2-7, the full variable domain is DTGVSQNPRHKITKRGQNVTFRCDPISEHNRLYWYRQTLGQGPEFLTYFQNEAQLEKSRLLSDRFSAERPKGSFSTLEIQRTEQGDSAMYLCASSSGQGSYEQYFGPGTRLTVT.

This clone came up once. The CDR3 bases are TGTGCCAGCAGCGTAGGACAGGGCGACTATGGCTACACCTTC. This sequence encodes CASSVGQGDYGYTF. The chain is built from TRBV9 and TRBJ1-2; 7 nucleotides match TRBD1. The ends lost 0 bases at V and 3 bases at J; junction bases unmatched: 2. This CDR3 is built from 14 residues. The germline V gene has CDR1 SGDLS and CDR2 YYNGEE.

As concerns this clone: Other DNA sequences in this sample translate to the same CDR3. The chain recombines TRBV2 with TRBJ2-2; 8 positions match TRBD1. Looked up from germline, CDR1 is SNHLY and CDR2 is FYNNEI. CDR3 length equals 14 residues. With V trimmed by 6 bases and J by 2 bases, 2 bases remained unmatched. The CDR3 nucleotides are TGTGCCAGCAGCGGACAGGGTAACACCGGGGAGCTGTTTTTT. Protein product: CASSGQGNTGELFF.

J is TRBJ2-7 and V is TRBV25-1, with D possibly TRBD2 on 7 matching bases. The CDR3 is made up of 16 amino acids. CDR1 and CDR2 (germline): MGHDK, SYGVNS. V was pared by 7 bases and J by 3 bases, with 22 bases between. The CDR3 is CASMKRGAGGNYEQYF. CDR3 DNA: TGTGCCAGCATGAAACGGGGGGCTGGAGGTAACTACGAGCAGTACTTC.

This clone was detected only a few times. V gene TRBV11-2 combines with J gene TRBJ2-5; maybe TRBD2 (5 bases). Trimming pared 2 bases from V and 7 bases from J, leaving 20 bases between. The CDR3 loop spans 16 amino acids. Germline V gives CDR1 SGHAT, CDR2 FQNNGV. The CDR3 reads CASSLNDPRAEGTQYF. The CDR3 nucleotides are TGTGCCAGCAGCTTAAATGACCCGCGGGCAGAAGGGACCCAGTACTTC. Based on the CDR3 plus reference TRBV11-2 and TRBJ2-5, the full variable domain is EAGVAQSPRYKIIEKRQSVAFWCNPISGHATLYWYQQILGQGPKLLIQFQNNGVVDDSQLPKDRFSAERLKGVDSTLKIQPAKLEDSAVYLCASSLNDPRAEGTQYFGPGTRLLVL.

The table lists this clone with a few counts. The chain links TRBV2 to TRBJ1-1; D gene uncertain. The germline V gene encodes CDR1 SNHLY and CDR2 FYNNEI. Trimming took 2 bases from V and 1 from J, leaving 17 bases between them. The CDR3 length is 17 residues. The CDR3 loop reads CASSEWAGRGRNTEAFF. Here the CDR3 DNA reads TGTGCCAGCAGTGAATGGGCGGGAAGAGGGAGGAACACTGAAGCTTTCTTT.

The J gene is TRBJ1-2, the V gene TRBV6-6; a weak D match, TRBD1 (5 bases). CDR3 length: 13 residues. Germline V gene data show CDR1 as MNHNY and CDR2 as SVGAGI (reference sequence). Trimming removed 2 bases at V and 6 bases at J, with 10 bases between. In nucleotides, the CDR3 is TGTGCCAGCAGTTACCCGCAGGGTAATGGCTACACCTTC. Translated, it gives CASSYPQGNGYTF.

This clone was detected only once. The V call is TRBV3-1 (or the pseudogene TRBV3-2), the J call TRBJ1-2; 7 bases fit TRBD1. CDR3 size: 12 residues. CDR1 and CDR2 from the germline V gene are LGHDT and YNNKEL (reference sequence). V lost 10 bases, J lost 4 bases, and 6 bases stayed unmatched. The CDR3 is CATGTDLYGYTF. The CDR3 DNA reads as TGTGCCACCGGGACAGATCTCTATGGCTACACCTTC.

The chain is built from TRBV5-5 and TRBJ2-2; TRBD1 matches 10 bases. The V and J ends lost 0 bases and 6 bases, in that order; junction bases with no gene match: 2. The CDR3 spans 15 residues. The germline CDR1 and CDR2 sequences are SGHKS and YYEKEE (reference sequence). The DNA of the CDR3 is TGTGCCAGCAGCTTGGGGGGACAGGGGTCCGGGGAGCTGTTTTTT. It is translated as CASSLGGQGSGELFF. Looking up the rest from reference TRBV5-5 and TRBJ2-2 gives the full variable domain: DAGVTQSPTHLIKTRGQQVTLRCSPISGHKSVSWYQQVLGQGPQFIFQYYEKEERGRGNFPDRFSARQFPNYSSELNVNALLLGDSALYLCASSLGGQGSGELFFGEGSRLTVL.

The chain recombines TRBV18 with TRBJ2-2; D unclear. Trimming took 2 bases from V and 3 from J, leaving 10 bases between them. This CDR3 has 15 amino acids. The germline V gene has CDR1 KGHSH and CDR2 LQKENI. This chain's CDR3 is CASSPNEQYTGELFF. The CDR3 region has the DNA TGTGCCAGCTCACCAAACGAACAGTACACCGGGGAGCTGTTTTTT.

The chain couples TRBV9 to TRBJ2-2, with D possibly TRBD1 on 7 matching bases. Germline CDR1 and CDR2: SGDLS and YYNGEE. The ends were cut back, 6 bases at V and 4 bases at J, with 13 bases in the middle. This CDR3 is built from 14 residues. CDR3 region: CASNRQGGTGELFF. The CDR3 DNA is TGTGCCAGCAATCGACAGGGAGGCACCGGGGAGCTGTTTTTT.

The chain is built from TRBV10-1 and TRBJ2-7, with 11 bases identical to TRBD2. Germline assignment: CDR1 WNHNN and CDR2 SYGVQD (reference sequence). This CDR3 contains 13 residues. Losses at the gene ends were 4 bases for V and 6 bases for J; bases not matched to a gene: 2. CDR3 residues: CASSALAGGEQYF. The CDR3 coding sequence is TGCGCCAGCAGTGCCCTAGCGGGAGGCGAGCAGTACTTC.

The chain carries TRBV15 and TRBJ2-1, with TRBD2 identical over 8 bases. Germline V gene lookup returns CDR1 LNHNV and CDR2 YYDKDF (reference sequence). V lost 3 bases and J lost 0; bases outside the gene matches: 1. The CDR3 contains 15 residues. The CDR3 region has the DNA TGTGCCACCAGCAGTACTAGCGGCTCCTACAATGAGCAGTTCTTC. Translated: CATSSTSGSYNEQFF.

This chain joins TRBV4-3 and TRBJ1-3; D gene uncertain. Germline loops: CDR1 LGHNA, CDR2 YSLEER. Trimming cost V 0 bases and J 0 bases, with 12 bases left between them. The CDR3 is made up of 17 amino acids. CDR3 bases: TGCGCCAGCAGCCAAGAGAAGGACGGGGTCTCTGGAAACACCATATATTTT. It translates to CASSQEKDGVSGNTIYF.

V usage is TRBV4-1 and J usage is TRBJ2-3; 7 bases map to TRBD1. The CDR3 is made up of 16 amino acids. V dropped 2 bases and J dropped 1; count of bases not matched to a gene: 6. Germline lookup yields CDR1 MGHRA and CDR2 YSYEKL. The CDR3, as DNA: TGCGCCAGCAGCCAATTTCCGGGACAGCGCACAGATACGCAGTATTTT. Its protein product is CASSQFPGQRTDTQYF.

The chain combines TRBV5-1 with TRBJ2-1; the match to TRBD1 covers 7 bases. Trimming cost V 2 bases and J 4 bases; bases outside gene matches: 6. The CDR3 runs to 15 residues. In germline, CDR1 is SGHRS, CDR2 YFSETQ. The CDR3 region is CASSFSGQPYNEQFF. DNA for the CDR3: TGCGCCAGCAGCTTCTCGGGACAGCCTTACAATGAGCAGTTCTTC.

This chain connects TRBV9 to TRBJ2-2, with D unclear. Per the germline V gene, CDR1 is SGDLS and CDR2 is YYNGEE. CDR3 length: 12 amino acids. V was cut by 4 bases and J by 4 bases, with 5 bases left in between. The CDR3 spells CASSRSTGELFF. CDR3 nucleotide sequence: TGTGCCAGCAGCAGGAGCACCGGGGAGCTGTTTTTT.

The gene calls are TRBV10-3 and TRBJ2-7; possibly TRBD2 for D (5 bases). This CDR3 comprises 13 residues. Trimming stripped 0 bases from V and 6 bases from J, with 9 bases between. Per the germline V gene, CDR1 is ENHRY and CDR2 is SYGVKD. The CDR3, as DNA: TGTGCCATCAGTGAGTCTGGGGAGAGCGAGCAGTACTTC. Amino acid sequence: CAISESGESEQYF.

This chain's CDR3 is CASSRIRDEQYF. The CDR3 DNA is TGTGCCAGCAGCCGGATACGGGACGAGCAGTACTTC. The chain recombines TRBV6-5 with TRBJ2-7; no clear D gene. Germline V CDR1 and CDR2: MNHEY, SVGAGI. This CDR3 comprises 12 residues. Trimming stripped 6 bases from V and 5 bases from J, with 11 bases between.

The chain is built from TRBV9 and TRBJ2-7; the match to TRBD2 covers 9 bases. Germline loops: CDR1 SGDLS, CDR2 YYNGEE. V dropped 1 base and J dropped 2; count of bases not matched to a gene: 7. The CDR3 length is 16 residues. Here the CDR3 reads CASSVKEASGTYEQYF. Here the CDR3 DNA reads TGTGCCAGCAGCGTAAAGGAGGCTAGCGGGACCTACGAGCAGTACTTC.

The V gene is TRBV27, the J gene TRBJ1-6, with TRBD1 identical over 9 bases. V trimming: 6 bases; J trimming: 0 bases; junction bases outside the gene matches: 9. Looked up from germline, CDR1 is MNHEY and CDR2 is SMNVEV (reference sequence). The CDR3 is 18 residues long. The CDR3 DNA reads TGTGCCAGCAGAAGAACCGGGACAGGGAGCTCCTATAATTCACCCCTCCACTTT. Translated: CASRRTGTGSSYNSPLHF.